The 30 T cell receptor beta chains reported below all come from one sample, sequenced in a study of cytomegalovirus exposure and HLA in healthy donors. It was with 60 Vbeta and 13 Jbeta primers that the PCR ran. Here immunoSEQ multiplex PCR was the method, and the copy in TCRdb shows in-frame clones only, minus some. The profile shows roughly 150,000 clones, roughly 79% of them singletons. Source material: PBMCs. These receptors were collected from a man between 18 and 35 years old in good health and CMV-seropositive.

The chain employs TRBV9 and TRBJ2-2; D remains unclear. With 4 bases removed from V and 2 bases from J, the gap between germline ends came to 12 bases. CDR3 size: 15 residues. In germline, CDR1 is SGDLS, CDR2 YYNGEE. The CDR3 region has the DNA TGTGCCAGCAGCCCTCCCGCAGGCAACACCGGGGAGCTGTTTTTT. Its protein product is CASSPPAGNTGELFF.

The rearrangement joins TRBV5-1 to TRBJ2-3; the D is unclear. The CDR3 totals 14 residues. V gave up 4 bases and J gave up 2 bases, with 11 bases separating them. Germline loops: CDR1 SGHRS, CDR2 YFSETQ. As DNA, the CDR3 is TGCGCCAGCAGCCGCGCCGAGGCCACAGATACGCAGTATTTT. Translating it yields CASSRAEATDTQYF.

The genes are TRBV29-1 and TRBJ2-5; D might be TRBD1 (5 bases). Germline V gene lookup returns CDR1 SQVTM and CDR2 ANQGSEA. V was trimmed by 1 base and J by 4 bases, leaving 7 bases between them. This CDR3 spans 12 amino acids. This chain's CDR3 is CSVEATGETQYF. For the CDR3, the DNA is TGCAGCGTTGAAGCCACAGGAGAGACCCAGTACTTC.

In its sample, this clone was seen once. The chain uses TRBV12-2 and TRBJ2-1; TRBD2 is the table's D call, not checked against the DNA. TRBV12-2 is designated a pseudogene. This CDR3 spans 12 amino acids. The CDR3 protein is CGRGCSYNEQFF. In nucleotides, the CDR3 is TGTGGGCGGGGATGCTCCTACAATGAGCAGTTCTTC.

The chain couples TRBV19 to TRBJ2-7; 7 bases are shared with TRBD1. V was clipped by 5 bases and J by 3 bases; unmatched bases: 10. This CDR3 contains 15 residues. Germline-derived CDR1 and CDR2 are LNHDA and SQIVND (reference sequence). The CDR3 region is CASSLPGTALYEQYF. Here the CDR3 DNA reads TGTGCCAGTAGTCTCCCGGGGACAGCGCTCTACGAGCAGTACTTC.

This clone came up once. The chain links TRBV28 to TRBJ2-3, with TRBD1 identical over 10 bases. Per the germline V gene, CDR1 is MDHEN and CDR2 is SYDVKM. V lost 8 bases, J lost 4 bases, and 12 bases stayed unmatched. The CDR3 consists of 16 residues. In nucleotides, the CDR3 is TGTGCCAGCGGACCGGACAGGGGGGCATACGCAGATACGCAGTATTTT. Translation: CASGPDRGAYADTQYF.

The chain carries TRBV5-1 and TRBJ1-4; D is possibly TRBD1 (5 bases). With 4 bases removed from V and 3 bases from J, the gap between germline ends came to 10 bases. Germline V CDR1 and CDR2: SGHRS, YFSETQ. The CDR3 spans 14 residues. The CDR3 DNA follows: TGCGCCAGCAGCCTGCCGGGGGCTAATGAAAAACTGTTTTTT. It is translated as CASSLPGANEKLFF.

The chain recombines TRBV9 with TRBJ2-5, with TRBD2 matching 14 bases. CDR1 is SGDLS, CDR2 YYNGEE, per germline. V lost 0 bases and J lost 5; bases outside the gene matches: 3. The CDR3 contains 16 residues. CDR3 region: CASSVGTSGRMETQYF. The DNA of the CDR3 is TGTGCCAGCAGCGTAGGGACTAGCGGGAGGATGGAGACCCAGTACTTC.

V is TRBV12-2 and J is TRBJ2-7; the D call in the table, TRBD2, was not verified against the DNA. TRBV12-2 is a documented pseudogene. The CDR3 spans 17 residues. The CDR3 sequence is CASRLAGRDTRSYEQYF. The CDR3 DNA reads as TGTGCAAGTCGCTTAGCGGGGAGGGACACACGCTCCTACGAGCAGTACTTC.

The chain combines TRBV6-5 with TRBJ1-1, with D maybe TRBD1 (6 bases). The CDR3 contains 12 residues. In germline, CDR1 is MNHEY, CDR2 SVGAGI. The V end lost 6 bases, the J end lost 3 bases, and 8 bases lay between the germline ends. CDR3 sequence: CASSKGDTEAFF. In DNA form, the CDR3 reads TGTGCCAGCAGCAAGGGGGACACTGAAGCTTTCTTT.

The gene calls are TRBV6-5 and TRBJ1-1; D perhaps matches TRBD1 (5 bases). CDR3 size: 16 residues. Trimming shortened V by 0 bases and J by 0 bases, and 11 bases separated the two germline ends. In germline, CDR1 is MNHEY, CDR2 SVGAGI. Here the CDR3 DNA reads TGTGCCAGCAGTTACTCTGGGGCAGGGCTGAACACTGAAGCTTTCTTT. This sequence encodes CASSYSGAGLNTEAFF.

This clone occurred once. The chain carries TRBV29-1 and TRBJ2-3; D uncertain. The germline V gene encodes CDR1 SQVTM and CDR2 ANQGSEA. The CDR3 spans 11 residues. Trimming left V 7 bases short and J 4 bases short, with 9 bases between. The CDR3 here is CSAQYADTQYF. The CDR3, as DNA: TGCAGCGCACAATACGCAGATACGCAGTATTTT.

The rearrangement joins TRBV25-1 to TRBJ2-7, with 7 positions matching TRBD2. CDR3 length: 12 amino acids. Germline CDR1 MGHDK, CDR2 SYGVNS. V shed 4 bases and J 4 bases; nucleotides not matched to a gene: 1. CDR3 sequence reads: CASSGGGYEQYF. DNA for the CDR3: TGTGCCAGCAGTGGCGGGGGATACGAGCAGTACTTC.

The V and J genes are TRBV5-6 and TRBJ1-5, with D tentatively TRBD1 (5 bases). V was shortened by 4 bases and J by 6 bases, with 14 bases between the two germline ends. CDR1 and CDR2 (germline): SGHDT, YYEEEE. CDR3 length equals 14 residues. CDR3 DNA sequence: TGTGCCAGCAGCGGCGGGACTGGGGGTCAGCCCCAGCATTTT. Its protein product is CASSGGTGGQPQHF.

This chain connects TRBV5-1 to TRBJ2-4; 7 bases align to TRBD2. V shed 4 bases and J 6 bases; nucleotides not matched to a gene: 7. This CDR3 comprises 14 residues. Germline V CDR1 and CDR2: SGHRS, YFSETQ. The CDR3 nucleotides read TGCGCCAGCAGCGAAGGTGGGGGGGGAAACATTCAGTACTTC. It codes for CASSEGGGGNIQYF.

The rearrangement links TRBV29-1 to TRBJ2-3; 10 bases match TRBD2. J gave up 12 bases and V 7 bases, and 7 bases lay outside the gene matches. The V gene's germline CDR1 is SQVTM and CDR2 ANQGSEA. CDR3 length: 11 residues. The CDR3 sequence: CSGLTSGTQYF. Here the CDR3 DNA reads TGCAGCGGCCTAACTAGCGGGACACAGTATTTT.

The chain recombines TRBV7-9 with TRBJ1-1, with 11 bases that match TRBD1. J gave up 6 bases and V 3 bases, and 3 bases lay outside the gene matches. From germline, CDR1 is SEHNR and CDR2 FQNEAQ (reference sequence). This CDR3 comprises 14 residues. CDR3 sequence (DNA): TGTGCCAGCAGCTTCTCGGGACAGGGGGCTGAAGCTTTCTTT. The encoded protein is CASSFSGQGAEAFF.

This clone has only one observation. The CDR3 spells CASSLDRSQKETQYF. The CDR3, as DNA: TGTGCCAGCAGCTTAGATCGATCACAAAAAGAGACCCAGTACTTC. The chain couples TRBV11-2 to TRBJ2-5; D is ambiguous. Trimming took 0 bases from V and 3 from J, leaving 11 bases between them. Germline CDR1 SGHAT, CDR2 FQNNGV. This CDR3 is 15 amino acids long.

The chain carries TRBV23-1 and TRBJ2-4; TRBD1 is a possible D gene (5 bases). TRBV23-1 is labeled an ORF, and its function is uncertain. V was trimmed by 4 bases and J by 4 bases, leaving 11 bases between them. CDR3 size: 14 residues. CDR3 protein: CASSPETAKNIQYF. CDR3 sequence (DNA): TGCGCCAGCAGTCCTGAGACAGCTAAAAACATTCAGTACTTC.

V is TRBV27 and J is TRBJ2-7, with TRBD2 matching over 10 bases. Trimming took 3 bases from V and 3 from J; bases not matched to a gene: 2. Germline V gene data show CDR1 as MNHEY and CDR2 as SMNVEV (reference sequence). There are 14 residues in the CDR3. The CDR3 DNA reads as TGTGCCAGCAGTTTTACTAGCGGGATCTACGAGCAGTACTTC. Translated, it gives CASSFTSGIYEQYF.

This rearrangement joins TRBV2 to TRBJ2-3; TRBD2 aligns across 11 bases. The germline CDR1 and CDR2 sequences are SNHLY and FYNNEI. CDR3 length: 15 residues. V trimming: 5 bases; J trimming: 2 bases; junction bases outside the gene matches: 3. The CDR3 bases are TGTGCCAGCAGTATACTAGCGGGAGCCACAGATACGCAGTATTTT. Amino acids: CASSILAGATDTQYF.

This clone showed up just once. The chain carries TRBV5-8 and TRBJ2-5; 10 nucleotides align to TRBD2. CDR3 length equals 17 residues. Germline CDR1 reads SGHTS; CDR2 reads YDEGEE. Losses at the gene ends were 0 bases for V and 0 bases for J; bases not matched to a gene: 5. CDR3 nucleotide sequence: TGTGCCAGCAGCTTGGGGGATAGCGGGAGGTACCAAGAGACCCAGTACTTC. Its translation: CASSLGDSGRYQETQYF.

This chain links TRBV27 with TRBJ2-2; a weak D match, TRBD2 (5 bases). CDR3 length: 13 amino acids. The ends were cut back, 2 bases at V and 6 bases at J, with 7 bases in the middle. Germline V gene data show CDR1 as MNHEY and CDR2 as SMNVEV (reference sequence). Here the CDR3 reads CASSLTRAGELFF. In DNA form, the CDR3 reads TGTGCCAGCAGTTTAACGAGGGCCGGGGAGCTGTTTTTT.

The chain recombines TRBV9 with TRBJ2-3; TRBD2 aligns across 8 bases. This CDR3 has 16 amino acids. Germline V gene lookup returns CDR1 SGDLS and CDR2 YYNGEE. The ends lost 0 bases at V and 2 bases at J; junction bases unmatched: 5. The CDR3 region has the DNA TGTGCCAGCAGCGTAGCTCCGGGGGGGACCACAGATACGCAGTATTTT. The encoded protein is CASSVAPGGTTDTQYF.

The chain recombines TRBV7-2 with TRBJ2-3, with 9 bases that match TRBD2. The CDR3 consists of 16 residues. In germline, CDR1 is SGHTA, CDR2 FQGNSA. The V segment lost 5 bases and the J segment 5 bases; nucleotides outside the gene matches: 11. CDR3 DNA: TGTGCCAGCAGCCCTGGACTAGCGACCCACATAGATACGCAGTATTTT. It encodes CASSPGLATHIDTQYF.

The rearrangement uses TRBV21-1 and TRBJ2-7; TRBD2 is the table's D call and was not checked against the DNA. TRBV21-1 is reported as a pseudogene. The CDR3 contains 15 residues. CDR3 sequence (DNA): TGTGCCAGCAGCAAAGGGGGGAGGGGCTGCTACGAGCAGTACTTC. Translating it yields CASSKGGRGCYEQYF.

This sequence joins TRBV6-1 and TRBJ2-7; D gene unclear. The length of the CDR3 is 11 residues. The ends were cut back, 11 bases at V and 3 bases at J, with 11 bases in the middle. Germline V gene sequence: CDR1 MNHNS, CDR2 SASEGT. CDR3 loop: CAGGRSYEQYF. CDR3 nucleotide sequence: TGTGCCGGCGGCAGAAGCTACGAGCAGTACTTC.

Concerning this clone itself: Other DNA sequences in this sample translate to the same CDR3. The chain links TRBV7-2 to TRBJ1-1; unclear D gene. The V end lost 0 bases, the J end lost 1 base, and 3 bases lay between the germline ends. The CDR3 length is 13 residues. Germline V CDR1 and CDR2: SGHTA, FQGNSA. CDR3 DNA sequence: TGTGCCAGCAGCTTAGCGCGGAACACTGAAGCTTTCTTT. Translated, it gives CASSLARNTEAFF.

The V call is TRBV28, the J call TRBJ1-4, with D hard to call. The V gene's germline CDR1 is MDHEN and CDR2 SYDVKM. V lost 6 bases and J 1 base, leaving 9 bases between the germline ends. The CDR3 length is 14 residues. Here the CDR3 reads CASRIPGTNEKLFF. The CDR3 nucleotides are TGTGCCAGCAGGATACCAGGAACTAATGAAAAACTGTTTTTT.

The genes are TRBV4-2 and TRBJ2-5; D may be TRBD2 (5 bases). The CDR3 is made up of 14 amino acids. The V end lost 4 bases, the J end lost 5 bases, and 14 bases lay between the germline ends. The V gene's germline CDR1 is LGHNA and CDR2 YNFKEQ. The CDR3, as DNA: TGTGCCAGCAGCCTTCGGGGTCCTCCCGAGACCCAGTACTTC. Its translation: CASSLRGPPETQYF.